Described below is a single T cell receptor (beta chain) sequence and its context. Its antigen is still unknown. The entry originates in a study of blood T cells in healthy people across ages. Then a second PCR, running roughly 7 to 11 cycles, was carried out with a sample-barcoded 5' primer and a J-beta primer mix. TCRdb processed the 5' RACE reads anew with MiXCR; each CDR3 protein has one entry. The profile shows 500,000 to 650,000 distinct CDR3 sequences, about 28% of them singletons. Findings of the study overall: The long-lived group displayed more naive CD4+ cells, plus higher diversity, than the aged donors did.

The same sample was also used in a study of T cells of mothers and their children.

Sequenced sample: blood. This sequence originates from a boy aged 2 to 10 in good health.

CDR3 loop: CSVEGTGPYGYTF. In DNA, the CDR3 is TGCAGCGTTGAAGGGACAGGGCCCTATGGCTACACCTTC. The chain employs TRBV29-1 and TRBJ1-2; 8 bases are shared with TRBD1. The ends lost 1 base at V and 4 bases at J; junction bases unmatched: 2. Germline-derived CDR1 and CDR2 are SQVTM and ANQGSEA. This CDR3 spans 13 amino acids.